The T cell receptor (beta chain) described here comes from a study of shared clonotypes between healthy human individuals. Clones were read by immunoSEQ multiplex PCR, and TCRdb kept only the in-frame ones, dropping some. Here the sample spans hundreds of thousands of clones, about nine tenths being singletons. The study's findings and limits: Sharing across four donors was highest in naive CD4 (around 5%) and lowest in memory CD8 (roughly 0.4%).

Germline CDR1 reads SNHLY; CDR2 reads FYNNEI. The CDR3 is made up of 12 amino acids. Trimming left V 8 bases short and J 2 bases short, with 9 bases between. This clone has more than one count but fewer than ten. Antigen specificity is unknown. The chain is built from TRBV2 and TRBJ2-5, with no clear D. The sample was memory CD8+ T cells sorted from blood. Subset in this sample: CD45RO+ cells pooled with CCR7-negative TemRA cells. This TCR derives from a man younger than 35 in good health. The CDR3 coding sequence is TGTGCCAGCTTAGTAGAGCAAGAGACCCAGTACTTC. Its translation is CASLVEQETQYF.